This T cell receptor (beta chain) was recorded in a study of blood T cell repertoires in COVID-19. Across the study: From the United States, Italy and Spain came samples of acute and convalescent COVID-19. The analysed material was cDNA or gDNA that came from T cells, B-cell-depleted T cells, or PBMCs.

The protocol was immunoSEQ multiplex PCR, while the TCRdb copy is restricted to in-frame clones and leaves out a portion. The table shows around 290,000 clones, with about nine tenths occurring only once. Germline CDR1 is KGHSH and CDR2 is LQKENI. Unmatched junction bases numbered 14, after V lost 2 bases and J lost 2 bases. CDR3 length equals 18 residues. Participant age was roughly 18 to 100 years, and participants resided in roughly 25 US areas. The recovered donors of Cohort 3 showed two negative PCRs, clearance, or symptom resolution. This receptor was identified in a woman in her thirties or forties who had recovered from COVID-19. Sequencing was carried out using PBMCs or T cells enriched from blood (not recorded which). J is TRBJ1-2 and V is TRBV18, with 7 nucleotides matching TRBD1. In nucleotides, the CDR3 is TGTGCCAGCTCACCAGGTCCGCCCCAACAGGGGATCAACTATGGCTACACCTTC. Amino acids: CASSPGPPQQGINYGYTF.